The TCR beta chain described here comes from a study of early T cells in non-severe SARS-CoV-2 infection. About the study: Sequencing of bulk RNA from unsorted whole blood was done, without chain pairing.

Separate cDNA molecules each had unique molecular identifiers attached to them. TCRdb re-called the 5' RACE reads with MiXCR, one entry per CDR3 protein. The table has about 64,000 distinct CDR3 sequences, 4.9% seen once; the top ten hold roughly 5%. This clonotype showed up many times. Its antigen is unidentified. Trimming cost V 5 bases and J 7 bases; bases outside gene matches: 17. Germline values: CDR1 SEHNR, CDR2 FQNEAQ (reference sequence). This CDR3 comprises 17 residues. Study results and caveats: Matches to VDJdb favored anti-spike CD8 responses and missed private and CD4 specificities.

The TCR comes from an adult who was a healthcare worker with PCR-confirmed SARS-CoV-2 infection or an uninfected control (not recorded which). This chain uses TRBV7-9 with TRBJ1-5, with 7 bases lining up with TRBD1. Sequenced input: whole blood. Here the CDR3 reads CASSQGSNDREEQPQHF. DNA of the CDR3: TGTGCCAGCAGCCAGGGTTCCAATGACAGGGAGGAACAGCCCCAGCATTTT.